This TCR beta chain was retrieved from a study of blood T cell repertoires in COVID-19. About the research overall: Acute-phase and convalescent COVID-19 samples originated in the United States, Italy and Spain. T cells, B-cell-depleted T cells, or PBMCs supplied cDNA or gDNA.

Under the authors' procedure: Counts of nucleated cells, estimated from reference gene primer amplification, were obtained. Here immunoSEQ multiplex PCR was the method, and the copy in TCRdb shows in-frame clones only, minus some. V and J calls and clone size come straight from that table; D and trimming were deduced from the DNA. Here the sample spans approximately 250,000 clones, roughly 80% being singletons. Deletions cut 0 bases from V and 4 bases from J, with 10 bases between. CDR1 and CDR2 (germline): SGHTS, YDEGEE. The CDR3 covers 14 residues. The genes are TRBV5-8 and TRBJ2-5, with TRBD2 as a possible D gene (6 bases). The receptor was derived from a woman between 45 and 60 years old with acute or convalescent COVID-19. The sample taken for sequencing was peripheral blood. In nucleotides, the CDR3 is TGTGCCAGCAGCTTGGTACGGGGAGGAGAGACCCAGTACTTC. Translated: CASSLVRGGETQYF.